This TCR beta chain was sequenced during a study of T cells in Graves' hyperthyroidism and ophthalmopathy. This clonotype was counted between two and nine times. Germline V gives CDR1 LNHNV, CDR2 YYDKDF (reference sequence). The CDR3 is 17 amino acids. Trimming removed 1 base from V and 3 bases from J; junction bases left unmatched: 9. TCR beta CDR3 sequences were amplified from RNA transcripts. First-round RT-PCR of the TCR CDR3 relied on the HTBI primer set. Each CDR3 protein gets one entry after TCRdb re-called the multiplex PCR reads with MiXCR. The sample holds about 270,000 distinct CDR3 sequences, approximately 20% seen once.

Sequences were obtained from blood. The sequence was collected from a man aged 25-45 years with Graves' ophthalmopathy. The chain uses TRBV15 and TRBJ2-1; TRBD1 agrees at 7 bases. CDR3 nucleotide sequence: TGTGCCACCAGCAGAGGACTACAGGGGCCTTACTACAATGAGCAGTTCTTC. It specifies CATSRGLQGPYYNEQFF.